This T cell receptor (beta chain) was profiled in a study of tumor-infiltrating lymphocytes in localized non-small cell lung cancer. Study conclusions and caveats: Higher tumor T cell infiltration than in uninvolved lung was supported by TCRbeta sequencing.

Of note for this clone: The antigen is undetermined.

Produced via immunoSEQ multiplex PCR; TCRdb's table is partial and in-frame only. The sample carries about 15,000 clones, about 69% recorded once. CDR1 and CDR2 from the germline V gene are SEHNR and FQNEAQ (reference sequence). Trimming cost V 5 bases and J 2 bases, with 17 bases left between them. The CDR3 contains 16 residues. The sample comprised lung tumor tissue. The sequence was obtained from a human donor with non-small cell lung cancer. The V and J genes are TRBV7-9 and TRBJ2-3, with D possibly TRBD2 on 5 matching bases. CDR3 sequence: CASSPLGVGFTDTQYF. CDR3 nucleotide sequence: TGTGCCAGCAGCCCTCTCGGGGTAGGGTTCACAGATACGCAGTATTTT.